Here is one T cell receptor beta chain with its context. Assay: immunoSEQ multiplex PCR; the TCRdb copy retains only in-frame clones and omits some. The sample includes around 420,000 clones, roughly 90% of them seen just once. This record comes from a study of blood T cell repertoires in COVID-19. Which cohort a participant joined came from the clinical history participants gave. CDR3 length: 15 amino acids. Germline lookup yields CDR1 ENHRY and CDR2 SYGVKD. The junction had 4 bases not matched to a gene; V was cut back by 3 bases and J by 2 bases. The sample comprised PBMCs or T cells enriched from blood (not recorded which). This clonotype was sampled from a woman aged 40 to 50 with acute COVID-19. The J gene is TRBJ1-5, the V gene TRBV10-3, with 7 bases lining up with TRBD1. The CDR3 sequence: CAISEGGIGNQPQHF. DNA for the CDR3: TGTGCCATCAGTGAAGGGGGCATTGGCAATCAGCCCCAGCATTTT.